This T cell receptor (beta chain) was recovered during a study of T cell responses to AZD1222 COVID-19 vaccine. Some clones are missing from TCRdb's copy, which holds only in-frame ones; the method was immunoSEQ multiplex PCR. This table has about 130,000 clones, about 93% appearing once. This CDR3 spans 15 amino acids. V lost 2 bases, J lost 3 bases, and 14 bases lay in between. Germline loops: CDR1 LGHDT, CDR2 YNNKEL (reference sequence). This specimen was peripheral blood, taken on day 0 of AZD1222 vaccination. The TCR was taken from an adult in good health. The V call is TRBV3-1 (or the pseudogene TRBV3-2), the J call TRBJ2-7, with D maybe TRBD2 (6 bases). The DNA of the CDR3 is TGTGCCAGCAGCCAATACACTAGCAGATTCTACGAGCAGTACTTC. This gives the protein CASSQYTSRFYEQYF.